The T cell receptor beta chain described here comes from a study of blood T cell repertoires in COVID-19. Assay: immunoSEQ multiplex PCR; the TCRdb copy retains only in-frame clones and omits some. There are about 370,000 clones in the sample; about nine tenths occur only once, and 1.5% to 2% lies in the top ten. Participant-given clinical history determined each cohort assignment. The sample was PBMCs or T cells enriched from blood (not recorded which). This TCR was sampled from a woman younger than 45 who had recovered from COVID-19.

CDR3 sequence (DNA): TGCAGTGCTGTAGACTACGAGCAGTACTTC. Protein: CSAVDYEQYF. The chain uses TRBV20-1 and TRBJ2-7; unclear D gene. Germline V gives CDR1 DFQATT, CDR2 SNEGSKA (reference sequence). V was cut by 5 bases and J by 3 bases, with 5 bases left in between. The CDR3 runs 10 residues.